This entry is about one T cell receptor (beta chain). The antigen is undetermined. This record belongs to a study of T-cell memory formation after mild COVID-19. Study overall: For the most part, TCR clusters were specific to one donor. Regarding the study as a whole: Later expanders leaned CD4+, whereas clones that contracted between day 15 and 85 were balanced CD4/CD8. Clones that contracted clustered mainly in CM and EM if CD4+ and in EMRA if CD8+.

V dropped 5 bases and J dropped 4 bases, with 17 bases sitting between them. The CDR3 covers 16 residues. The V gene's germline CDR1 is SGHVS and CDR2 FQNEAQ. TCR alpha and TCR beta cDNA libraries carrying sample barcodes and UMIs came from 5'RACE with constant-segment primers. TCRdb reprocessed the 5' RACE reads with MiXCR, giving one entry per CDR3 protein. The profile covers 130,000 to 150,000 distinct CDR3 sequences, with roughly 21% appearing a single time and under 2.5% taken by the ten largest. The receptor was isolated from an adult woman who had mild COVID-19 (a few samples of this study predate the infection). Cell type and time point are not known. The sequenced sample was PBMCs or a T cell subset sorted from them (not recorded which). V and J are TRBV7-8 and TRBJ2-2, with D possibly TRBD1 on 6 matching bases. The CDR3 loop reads CASSINTGHLTGELFF. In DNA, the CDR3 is TGTGCCAGCAGCATAAATACGGGACACCTCACCGGGGAGCTGTTTTTT.